Below are 2 T cell receptor beta chains sequenced from a single sample in a study of patients and donors after allogeneic stem cell transplantation. One entry per CDR3 protein, called by TCRdb with MiXCR from the RT-PCR reads. The profile shows about 960,000 distinct CDR3 sequences, more than 15% of them singletons. The sample was blood, either unsorted or a sorted T cell fraction (not recorded which). Every receptor here comes from a human donor who was either an allogeneic HSCT recipient or a stem cell or donor lymphocyte infusion donor (not recorded which). It is not recorded whose cells these are; they may come from a transplant donor.

The table lists this clonotype with a few counts. This rearrangement joins TRBV10-3 to TRBJ2-1; D is perhaps TRBD1 (6 bases). CDR1 and CDR2 from the germline V gene are ENHRY and SYGVKD. Trimming pared 10 bases from V and 4 bases from J, leaving 26 bases between. There are 17 residues in the CDR3. The CDR3, as DNA: TGTGCCACCGAGATGGGACAAGCACCCCTGGGGTACAATGAGCAGTTCTTC. As protein: CATEMGQAPLGYNEQFF.

The sample holds a few counts of this clonotype. The V gene is TRBV12-5, the J gene TRBJ2-3; TRBD2 aligns across 11 bases. The junction had 17 bases not matched to a gene; V was cut back by 6 bases and J by 6 bases. Looked up from germline, CDR1 is LGHNT and CDR2 is FRNRAP. This CDR3 has 18 amino acids. CDR3 DNA: TGTGCTAGTGGCTCGCTTTTGGCTAGCGGGGGGAGATGGGATACGCAGTATTTT. Its protein is CASGSLLASGGRWDTQYF.